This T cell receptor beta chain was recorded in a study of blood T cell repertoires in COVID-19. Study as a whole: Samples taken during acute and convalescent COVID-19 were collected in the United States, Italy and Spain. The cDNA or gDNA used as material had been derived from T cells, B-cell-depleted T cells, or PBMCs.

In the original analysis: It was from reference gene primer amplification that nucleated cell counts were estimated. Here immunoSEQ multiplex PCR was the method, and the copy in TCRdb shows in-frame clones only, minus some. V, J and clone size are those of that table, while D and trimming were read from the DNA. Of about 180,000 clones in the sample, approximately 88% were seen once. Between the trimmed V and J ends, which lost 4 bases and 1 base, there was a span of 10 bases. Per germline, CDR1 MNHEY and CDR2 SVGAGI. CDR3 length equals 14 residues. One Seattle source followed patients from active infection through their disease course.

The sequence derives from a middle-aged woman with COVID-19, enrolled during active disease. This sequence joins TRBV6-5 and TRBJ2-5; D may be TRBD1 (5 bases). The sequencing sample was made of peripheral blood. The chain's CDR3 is CASSSNRFQETQYF. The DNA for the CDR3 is TGTGCCAGCAGTTCTAACAGGTTCCAAGAGACCCAGTACTTC.